These T cell receptor beta chains were read from a single sample in a study of response to subunit inactivated influenza vaccine. MiXCR was run by TCRdb on the RT-PCR reads, yielding one entry per CDR3 protein. In the table there are some 600,000 distinct CDR3 sequences, around 15% of which are singletons. The sample consisted of PBMCs from blood, taken 14 days before vaccination. These receptors were taken from a man between 45 and 60 years old who received an inactivated influenza vaccine. Both conserved end residues are part of each CDR3. D genes are given only for firm matches. The size field is filled for only some rows; it gives once, few, many or a size class.

J: TRBJ2-5
size: .
V: TRBV24-1
length: 15
D: TRBD2
CDR3: CATSGTSVYQETQYF
DNA: TGTGCCACCAGCGGGACTAGCGTGTACCAAGAGACCCAGTACTTC

J: TRBJ2-3
size: few
V: TRBV15
length: 16
D: TRBD2
CDR3: CATSRDIGGAADTQYF
DNA: TGTGCCACCAGCAGAGATATCGGGGGGGCGGCAGATACGCAGTATTTT

J: TRBJ2-5
size: once
V: TRBV7-9
length: 16
D: TRBD1
CDR3: CASIPTKGGRIGTQYF
DNA: TGTGCCAGCATTCCCACTAAAGGGGGCAGGATAGGGACCCAGTACTTC

J: TRBJ2-3
size: .
V: TRBV7-9
length: 15
D: TRBD2
CDR3: CASSYWTSGTDTQYF
DNA: TGTGCCAGCAGCTATTGGACTAGCGGCACAGATACGCAGTATTTT

J: TRBJ2-3
size: .
V: TRBV2
length: 16
D: TRBD2
CDR3: CASSETLAGDTDTQYF
DNA: TGTGCCAGCAGTGAAACCCTAGCGGGGGACACAGATACGCAGTATTTT

J: TRBJ2-7
size: .
V: TRBV20-1
length: 13
D: .
CDR3: CSARFVGLYEQYF
DNA: TGCAGTGCTAGGTTTGTGGGGCTATACGAGCAGTACTTC

J: TRBJ2-1
size: .
V: TRBV4-3
length: 15
D: .
CDR3: CASSQDMRGTAEQFF
DNA: TGCGCCAGCAGCCAAGATATGAGGGGCACGGCTGAGCAGTTCTTC

J: TRBJ2-3
size: few
V: TRBV29-1
length: 13
D: .
CDR3: CSVEERVTDTQYF
DNA: TGCAGCGTTGAGGAGCGGGTGACAGATACGCAGTATTTT

J: TRBJ2-6
size: few
V: TRBV30
length: 16
D: .
CDR3: CAWSVYGEVGANVLTF
DNA: TGTGCCTGGAGTGTATACGGGGAAGTCGGGGCCAACGTCCTGACTTTC

J: TRBJ1-5
size: few
V: TRBV29-1
length: 12
D: TRBD1
CDR3: CSVGDRDQPQHF
DNA: TGCAGCGTTGGTGACAGGGATCAGCCCCAGCATTTT

J: TRBJ2-1
size: many
V: TRBV10-3
length: 15
D: TRBD1
CDR3: CAISEDRGLGNEQFF
DNA: TGTGCCATCAGTGAGGACAGGGGGCTTGGGAATGAGCAGTTCTTC

J: TRBJ2-7
size: .
V: TRBV6-2/TRBV6-3
length: 16
D: TRBD2
CDR3: CASRAGGSTSSYEQYF
DNA: TGTGCCAGCCGAGCGGGGGGCTCTACGAGCTCCTACGAGCAGTACTTC

J: TRBJ1-2
size: few
V: TRBV6-2/TRBV6-3
length: 13
D: .
CDR3: CASSRGHDYGYTF
DNA: TGTGCCAGCAGTCGCGGACACGACTATGGCTACACCTTC

J: TRBJ2-1
size: .
V: TRBV12-3/TRBV12-4
length: 13
D: .
CDR3: CASSPNQYNEQFF
DNA: TGTGCCAGCAGTCCCAACCAGTACAATGAGCAGTTCTTC

J: TRBJ1-5
size: .
V: TRBV5-1
length: 16
D: TRBD1
CDR3: CASSELPGTGGQPQHF
DNA: TGCGCCAGCAGCGAACTACCCGGGACAGGGGGTCAGCCCCAGCATTTT

J: TRBJ2-7
size: .
V: TRBV27
length: 11
D: .
CDR3: CASSFPYEQYF
DNA: TGTGCCAGCAGTTTTCCCTACGAGCAGTACTTC

J: TRBJ1-5
size: .
V: TRBV30
length: 15
D: .
CDR3: CAWGRKYRENQPQHF
DNA: TGTGCCTGGGGTCGGAAGTACAGGGAGAATCAGCCCCAGCATTTT

J: TRBJ2-7
size: few
V: TRBV6-6
length: 13
D: .
CDR3: CASSKLQAYEQYF
DNA: TGTGCCAGCAGTAAACTTCAAGCCTACGAGCAGTACTTC

J: TRBJ2-2
size: .
V: TRBV9
length: 18
D: TRBD2
CDR3: CASSRTLSSGINTGELFF
DNA: TGTGCCAGCAGCCGTACCCTCTCTAGCGGGATTAACACCGGGGAGCTGTTTTTT

J: TRBJ1-4
size: .
V: TRBV12-3/TRBV12-4
length: 13
D: TRBD1
CDR3: CASSSDRDEKLFF
DNA: TGTGCCAGCAGTTCGGACAGGGATGAAAAACTGTTTTTT

J: TRBJ2-7
size: .
V: TRBV4-2
length: 17
D: .
CDR3: CASSHAHGGNQAYEQYF
DNA: TGTGCCAGCAGCCATGCCCATGGCGGGAACCAAGCCTACGAGCAGTACTTC

J: TRBJ1-3
size: few
V: TRBV12-3/TRBV12-4
length: 15
D: TRBD1
CDR3: CASSPAGQPRNTIYF
DNA: TGTGCCAGCAGTCCTGCGGGACAGCCGAGAAACACCATATATTTT

J: TRBJ2-7
size: few
V: TRBV6-2/TRBV6-3
length: 14
D: TRBD1
CDR3: CASSPGQGSWKQYF
DNA: TGTGCCAGCAGCCCGGGACAGGGTTCTTGGAAGCAGTACTTC

J: TRBJ2-1
size: once
V: TRBV7-2
length: 17
D: .
CDR3: CASSLKFRQFVPNEQFF
DNA: TGTGCCAGCAGCTTAAAATTTAGGCAGTTCGTTCCCAATGAGCAGTTCTTC

J: TRBJ2-1
size: few
V: TRBV27
length: 16
D: .
CDR3: CASSLDGGRSYNEQFF
DNA: TGTGCCAGCAGTTTAGATGGGGGGCGTTCCTACAATGAGCAGTTCTTC

J: TRBJ1-4
size: few
V: TRBV2
length: 14
D: .
CDR3: CASSETGTNEKLFF
DNA: TGTGCCAGCAGTGAAACAGGGACTAATGAAAAACTGTTTTTT

J: TRBJ2-3
size: .
V: TRBV5-1
length: 14
D: .
CDR3: CASSLDRGRDTQYF
DNA: TGCGCCAGCAGCTTGGATCGGGGAAGGGATACGCAGTATTTT